A single sample gave rise to the 5 T cell receptor beta chains below, sequenced in a study of cytomegalovirus exposure and HLA in healthy donors. The PCR employed 60 Vbeta primers together with 13 Jbeta primers. Assay used: immunoSEQ multiplex PCR; TCRdb lists only in-frame clones, some missing. Counted here are approximately 71,000 clones, around 72% occurring once; the ten biggest clones make up 12%. Sequencing was performed on PBMCs. All receptors derive from a woman between 40 and 50 years old in good health and CMV-seropositive.

The chain joins TRBV11-3 to TRBJ2-2; tentative D call: TRBD2 (6 bases). Germline V CDR1 and CDR2: SGHNT, YENEEA. This CDR3 comprises 12 residues. Trimming left V 3 bases short and J 8 bases short, with 7 bases between. The CDR3 is CASSLGRGELFF. CDR3 sequence (DNA): TGTGCCAGCAGCTTGGGGAGGGGGGAGCTGTTTTTT. The variable domain in full, completed from reference TRBV11-3 and TRBJ2-2, reads EAGVVQSPRYKIIEKKQPVAFWCNPISGHNTLYWYLQNLGQGPELLIRYENEEAVDDSQLPKDRFSAERLKGVDSTLKIQPAELGDSAVYLCASSLGRGELFFGEGSRLTVL.

This clone was counted once. The CDR3 region has the DNA TGTGCCAGTACCCCTTTAAGCGGGGGAAACACCATATATTTT. Translated, it gives CASTPLSGGNTIYF. The rearrangement links TRBV19 to TRBJ1-3, with D hard to call. The germline V gene has CDR1 LNHDA and CDR2 SQIVND (reference sequence). Trimming shortened V by 7 bases and J by 4 bases, and 14 bases separated the two germline ends. CDR3 length: 14 amino acids.

V and J are TRBV11-2 and TRBJ2-3; TRBD2 might be the D (6 bases). Trimming removed 1 base at V and 1 base at J, with 9 bases between. The germline V gene has CDR1 SGHAT and CDR2 FQNNGV. The CDR3 consists of 15 residues. CDR3 in DNA: TGTGCCAGCAGCTTAGGTCCTAGCGGCACAGATACGCAGTATTTT. Protein sequence: CASSLGPSGTDTQYF.

This chain uses TRBV2 with TRBJ2-7; D is possibly TRBD1 (6 bases). CDR1 SNHLY and CDR2 FYNNEI come from the germline V gene. Trimming stripped 10 bases from V and 6 bases from J, with 22 bases between. There are 14 residues in the CDR3. The CDR3 region is CATEGGTGIGEQYF. CDR3 bases: TGTGCCACCGAGGGTGGAACAGGGATCGGCGAGCAGTACTTC.

The chain recombines TRBV2 with TRBJ2-3; no clear D gene. V lost 8 bases and J 2 bases, leaving 14 bases between the germline ends. Per germline, CDR1 SNHLY and CDR2 FYNNEI. This CDR3 is built from 14 residues. The chain's CDR3 is CASGPRILTDTQYF. CDR3 DNA: TGTGCCAGCGGGCCCCGAATTCTCACAGATACGCAGTATTTT.